This T cell receptor (beta chain) was retrieved from a study of Ad26.COV2.S vaccination and SARS-CoV-2 variants. Whole-study context: Enrolled in COV1001, the donor was in the Ad26.COV2.S trial arm, which received the vaccine. Participants got Ad26.COV2.S intramuscularly, once or twice 56 days apart.

Assay: immunoSEQ multiplex PCR; the TCRdb copy retains only in-frame clones and omits some. The table shows 400,000 to 450,000 clones, with 75% to 95% occurring only once. Of note for this clone: Antigen specificity is unknown.

Treatment meaning: around 19 received Ad26.COV2.S at low or high dose, single or two shots; several received placebo; per-sample allocation not given. Specimens were obtained on day 63 following the first vaccine or placebo injection. Immunization relied on an Ad26 vector, which expressed Wuhan-strain SARS-CoV-2 spike. Broader study findings: It was reported that spike-specific CD8+ and CD4+ T cell responses were substantially broad after vaccination.

This CDR3 contains 16 residues. Trimming removed 6 bases from V and 2 bases from J; junction bases left unmatched: 5. Germline CDR1 reads SQVTM; CDR2 reads ANQGSEA. The rearrangement links TRBV29-1 to TRBJ2-2; TRBD2 matches at 14 bases. The TCR was taken from a person aged 18 to 65 who received the Ad26.COV2.S COVID-19 vaccine or a placebo. Sequencing used peripheral blood, obtained in a trial of Ad26.COV2.S vaccine versus placebo. CDR3 DNA sequence: TGCAGCGTCGGGACTAGCGGGAGAGAAAACACCGGGGAGCTGTTTTTT. Translation gives CSVGTSGRENTGELFF.